This TCR beta chain was sequenced in a study of T-cell memory formation after mild COVID-19. Study results and limitations: While clones contracting from day 15 to 85 were balanced between CD4 and CD8, later expanders leaned CD4+.

TCRdb re-analysed the 5' RACE reads in MiXCR, keeping a single row per CDR3 protein. The sample lists a few hundred thousand distinct CDR3 sequences, 28% occurring once. About this clonotype itself: Its antigen is currently unknown.

The germline CDR1 and CDR2 sequences are KGHDR and SFDVKD. The ends lost 5 bases at V and 4 bases at J; junction bases unmatched: 8. The CDR3 is made up of 15 amino acids. What was sequenced was PBMCs or a T cell subset sorted from them (not recorded which). This chain links TRBV24-1 with TRBJ2-5; TRBD2 matches 8 bases. This clonotype originated in an adult woman who had mild COVID-19 (a few samples of this study predate the infection). Cell type and time point are not known. The CDR3: CATSARGGRGETQYF. The CDR3 nucleotides are TGTGCCACCAGTGCTCGCGGGGGGCGCGGAGAGACCCAGTACTTC.